Sequencing of this T cell receptor beta chain was carried out in a study of PD-1 blockade in classical Hodgkin lymphoma. Generated by immunoSEQ multiplex PCR, the TCRdb table keeps only in-frame clones and is missing some. Among approximately 21,000 clones, about 70% were seen once, and the ten largest hold under 25%. Regarding the study as a whole: Complete responders showed a baseline diversity that resembled the diversity of newly diagnosed patients. The CD4+ diversity rise by C4D1 was clearest in complete responders. Nivolumab initiated under 1 year post-ASCT led to patient exclusion. Baseline TCR diversity was reportedly lower in newly diagnosed patients than in healthy donors. It was reported as lower still in relapsed/refractory patients.

Note on this clone: Its antigen is unknown.

The time point denotes: cycle 4 day 1 (C4D1), after 6 weeks of nivolumab. The patients all showed relapse after autologous stem cell transplantation, while their brentuximab vedotin exposure varied. This clonotype was obtained from a human donor with classical Hodgkin lymphoma. This specimen was peripheral blood mononuclear cells (PBMCs), taken before the fourth cycle of nivolumab.

The CDR3: CASSPQGTVSYEQYF. CDR3 coding DNA: TGTGCCAGCAGCCCCCAGGGTACGGTTTCCTACGAGCAGTACTTC. The V and J genes are TRBV7-2 and TRBJ2-7; tentatively, D is TRBD1 (5 bases). Trimming left V 5 bases short and J 1 base short, with 15 bases between. The length of the CDR3 is 15 residues. Germline CDR1 and CDR2: SGHTA and FQGNSA.